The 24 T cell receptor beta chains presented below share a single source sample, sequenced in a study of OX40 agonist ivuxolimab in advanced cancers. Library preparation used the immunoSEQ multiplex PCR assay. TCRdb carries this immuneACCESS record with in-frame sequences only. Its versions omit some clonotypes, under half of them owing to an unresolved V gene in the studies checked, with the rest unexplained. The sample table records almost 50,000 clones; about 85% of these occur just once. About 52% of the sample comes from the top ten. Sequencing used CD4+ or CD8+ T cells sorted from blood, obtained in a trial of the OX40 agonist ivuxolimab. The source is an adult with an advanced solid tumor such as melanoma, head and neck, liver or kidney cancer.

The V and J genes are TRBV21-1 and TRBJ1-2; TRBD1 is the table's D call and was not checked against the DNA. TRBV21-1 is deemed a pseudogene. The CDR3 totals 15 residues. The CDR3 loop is CASRKQGAESYGYTF. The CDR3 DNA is TGTGCCAGCAGGAAACAGGGGGCCGAGAGTTATGGCTACACCTTC.

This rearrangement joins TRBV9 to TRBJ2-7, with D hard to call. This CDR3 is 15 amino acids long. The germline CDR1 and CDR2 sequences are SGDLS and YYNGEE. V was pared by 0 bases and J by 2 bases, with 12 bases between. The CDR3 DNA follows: TGTGCCAGCAGCGTAGGAGCATTGAACACCTACGAGCAGTACTTC. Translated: CASSVGALNTYEQYF.

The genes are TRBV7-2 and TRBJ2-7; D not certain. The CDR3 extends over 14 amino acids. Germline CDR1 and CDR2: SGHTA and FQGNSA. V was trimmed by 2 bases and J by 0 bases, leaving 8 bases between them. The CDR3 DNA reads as TGTGCCAGCAGCTTAAATCAGGACTCCTACGAGCAGTACTTC. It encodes CASSLNQDSYEQYF.

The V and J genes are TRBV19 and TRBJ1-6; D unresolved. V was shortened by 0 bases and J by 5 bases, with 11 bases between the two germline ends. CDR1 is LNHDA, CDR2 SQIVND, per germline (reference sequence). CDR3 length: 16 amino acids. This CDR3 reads CASSIDSTADNSPLHF. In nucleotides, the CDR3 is TGTGCCAGTAGTATAGATAGCACAGCGGATAATTCACCCCTCCACTTT.

The chain's CDR3 is CASSPVGGGTEAFF. CDR3 in DNA: TGTGCCAGTAGTCCAGTCGGGGGAGGCACTGAAGCTTTCTTT. This rearrangement joins TRBV19 to TRBJ1-1; D may be TRBD1 (5 bases). V lost 5 bases and J lost 4, with 14 bases in between. The CDR3 is made up of 14 amino acids. Germline V CDR1 and CDR2: LNHDA, SQIVND (reference sequence).

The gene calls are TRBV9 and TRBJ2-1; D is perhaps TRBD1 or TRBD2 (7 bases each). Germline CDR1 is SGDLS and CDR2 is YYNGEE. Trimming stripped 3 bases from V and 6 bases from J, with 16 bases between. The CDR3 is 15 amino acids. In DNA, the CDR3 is TGTGCCAGCAGCGAGACAGGGAGGGGTATCAATGAGCAGTTCTTC. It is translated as CASSETGRGINEQFF.

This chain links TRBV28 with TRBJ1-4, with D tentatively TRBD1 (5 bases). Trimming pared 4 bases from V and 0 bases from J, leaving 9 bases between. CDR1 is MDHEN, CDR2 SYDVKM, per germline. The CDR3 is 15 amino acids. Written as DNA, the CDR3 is TGTGCCAGCAGTTCCCCAGGGACAACTAATGAAAAACTGTTTTTT. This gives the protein CASSSPGTTNEKLFF.

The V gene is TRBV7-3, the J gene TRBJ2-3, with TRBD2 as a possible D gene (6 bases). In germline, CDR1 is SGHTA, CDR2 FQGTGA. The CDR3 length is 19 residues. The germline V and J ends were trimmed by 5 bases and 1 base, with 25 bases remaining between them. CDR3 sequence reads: CASSKLPLRVGTGTDTQYF. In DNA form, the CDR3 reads TGTGCCAGCAGCAAACTCCCCTTAAGGGTGGGGACTGGCACAGATACGCAGTATTTT. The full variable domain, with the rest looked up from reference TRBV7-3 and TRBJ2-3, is GAGVSQTPSNKVTEKGKYVELRCDPISGHTALYWYRQSLGQGPEFLIYFQGTGAADDSGLPNDRFFAVRPEGSVSTLKIQRTERGDSAVYLCASSKLPLRVGTGTDTQYFGPGTRLTVL.

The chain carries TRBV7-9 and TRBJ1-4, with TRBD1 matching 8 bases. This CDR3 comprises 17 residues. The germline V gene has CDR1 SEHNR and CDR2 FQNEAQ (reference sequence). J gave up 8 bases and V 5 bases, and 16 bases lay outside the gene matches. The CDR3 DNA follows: TGTGCCAGCAGCCAAGACAGGGGCGAAGATCCGTGGGAAAAACTGTTTTTT. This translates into CASSQDRGEDPWEKLFF.

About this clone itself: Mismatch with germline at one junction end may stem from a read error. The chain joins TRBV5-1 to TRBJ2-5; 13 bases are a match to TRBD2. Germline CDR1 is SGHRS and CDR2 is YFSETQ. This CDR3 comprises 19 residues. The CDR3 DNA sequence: TGCGCCAGCATCTTGGGTCCTACTAGCGGGAGGGCCTCTGGGGAGACCCAGTACTTC. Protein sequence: CASILGPTSGRASGETQYF.

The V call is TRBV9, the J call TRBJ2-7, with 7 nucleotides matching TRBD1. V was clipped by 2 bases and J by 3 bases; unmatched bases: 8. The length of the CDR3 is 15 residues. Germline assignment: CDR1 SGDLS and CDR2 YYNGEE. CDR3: CASSVTGEEHYEQYF. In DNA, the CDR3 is TGTGCCAGCAGCGTCACAGGGGAAGAGCACTACGAGCAGTACTTC.

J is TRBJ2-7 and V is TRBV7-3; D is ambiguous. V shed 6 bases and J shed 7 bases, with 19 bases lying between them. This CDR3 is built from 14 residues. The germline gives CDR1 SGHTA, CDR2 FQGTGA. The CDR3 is CASRPTGSWGEQYF. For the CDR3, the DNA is TGTGCCAGCAGACCAACCGGGTCCTGGGGAGAGCAGTACTTC.

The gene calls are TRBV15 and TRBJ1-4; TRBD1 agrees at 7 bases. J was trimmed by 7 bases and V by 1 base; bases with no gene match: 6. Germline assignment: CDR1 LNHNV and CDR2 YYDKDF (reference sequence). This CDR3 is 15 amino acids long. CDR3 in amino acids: CATSRGTGAGEKLFF. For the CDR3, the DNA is TGTGCCACCAGCAGAGGAACAGGGGCGGGTGAAAAACTGTTTTTT. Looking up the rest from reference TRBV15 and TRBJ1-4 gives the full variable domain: DAMVIQNPRYQVTQFGKPVTLSCSQTLNHNVMYWYQQKSSQAPKLLFHYYDKDFNNEADTPDNFQSRRPNTSFCFLDIRSPGLGDTAMYLCATSRGTGAGEKLFFGSGTQLSVL.

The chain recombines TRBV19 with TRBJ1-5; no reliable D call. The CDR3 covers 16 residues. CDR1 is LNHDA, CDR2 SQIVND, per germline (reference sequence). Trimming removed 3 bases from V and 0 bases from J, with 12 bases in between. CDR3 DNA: TGTGCCAGTAGTATCGGGAAGGATTATAGCAATCAGCCCCAGCATTTT. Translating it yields CASSIGKDYSNQPQHF.

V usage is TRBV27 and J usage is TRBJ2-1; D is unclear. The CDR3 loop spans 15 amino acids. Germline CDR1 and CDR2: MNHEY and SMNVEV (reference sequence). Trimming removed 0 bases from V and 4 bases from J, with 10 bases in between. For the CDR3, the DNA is TGTGCCAGCAGTTTATCGATTGATCCTTACAATGAGCAGTTCTTC. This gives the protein CASSLSIDPYNEQFF.

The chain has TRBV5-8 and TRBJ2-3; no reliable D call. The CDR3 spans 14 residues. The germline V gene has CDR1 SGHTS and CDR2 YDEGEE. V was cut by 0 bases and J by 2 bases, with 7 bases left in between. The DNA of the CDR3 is TGTGCCAGCAGCTTGGGCTATCTCACAGATACGCAGTATTTT. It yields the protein CASSLGYLTDTQYF. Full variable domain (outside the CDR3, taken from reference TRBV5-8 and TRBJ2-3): EAGVTQSPTHLIKTRGQQATLRCSPISGHTSVYWYQQALGLGLQFLLWYDEGEERNRGNFPPRFSGRQFPNYSSELNVNALELEDSALYLCASSLGYLTDTQYFGPGTRLTVL.

The CDR3 region has the DNA TGTGCCAGCAGCTCCTGGACTAGCGGTGAGGGGACCCAGTACTTC. Its translation: CASSSWTSGEGTQYF. This rearrangement joins TRBV5-6 to TRBJ2-5; 10 positions match TRBD2. Germline trimming cut 3 bases from V and 7 bases from J; bases unmatched to any gene: 9. Germline V gene data show CDR1 as SGHDT and CDR2 as YYEEEE. The CDR3 has 15 amino acids.

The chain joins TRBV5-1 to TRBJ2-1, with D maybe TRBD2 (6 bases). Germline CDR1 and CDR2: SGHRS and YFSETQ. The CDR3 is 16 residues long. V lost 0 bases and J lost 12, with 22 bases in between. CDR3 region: CASSLDGSGPFFGQFF. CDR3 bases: TGCGCCAGCAGCTTGGATGGTAGCGGCCCTTTTTTTGGGCAGTTCTTC. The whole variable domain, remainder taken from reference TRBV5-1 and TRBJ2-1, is KAGVTQTPRYLIKTRGQQVTLSCSPISGHRSVSWYQQTPGQGLQFLFEYFSETQRNKGNFPGRFSGRQFSNSRSEMNVSTLELGDSALYLCASSLDGSGPFFGQFFGPGTRLTVL.

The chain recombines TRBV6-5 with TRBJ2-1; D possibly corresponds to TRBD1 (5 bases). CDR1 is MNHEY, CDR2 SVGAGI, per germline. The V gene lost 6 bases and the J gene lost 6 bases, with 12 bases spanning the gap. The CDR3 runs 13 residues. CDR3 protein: CASSKTDFNEQFF. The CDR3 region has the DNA TGTGCCAGCAGCAAGACAGACTTCAATGAGCAGTTCTTC.

The CDR3 sequence: CASSQDPGRNYNEQFF. DNA for the CDR3: TGTGCCAGCAGCCAAGATCCGGGTCGAAACTACAATGAGCAGTTCTTC. J is TRBJ2-1 and V is TRBV14; D unclear. Germline-derived CDR1 and CDR2 are SGHDN and FVKESK. The V end was cut by 0 bases, the J end by 3 bases, with 12 bases between. The CDR3 spans 16 residues.

DNA for the CDR3: TGTGCCAGCAGCTTGGGGACTGGTTACGAGCAGTACTTC. Amino acids: CASSLGTGYEQYF. This sequence joins TRBV5-4 and TRBJ2-7; a weak D match, TRBD2 (5 bases). From germline, CDR1 is SGHNT and CDR2 YYREEE (reference sequence). The CDR3 length is 13 residues. V was pared by 0 bases and J by 4 bases, with 8 bases between. Drawing the rest from reference TRBV5-4 and TRBJ2-7, the complete variable domain is ETGVTQSPTHLIKTRGQQVTLRCSSQSGHNTVSWYQQALGQGPQFIFQYYREEENGRGNFPPRFSGLQFPNYSSELNVNALELDDSALYLCASSLGTGYEQYFGPGTRLTVT.

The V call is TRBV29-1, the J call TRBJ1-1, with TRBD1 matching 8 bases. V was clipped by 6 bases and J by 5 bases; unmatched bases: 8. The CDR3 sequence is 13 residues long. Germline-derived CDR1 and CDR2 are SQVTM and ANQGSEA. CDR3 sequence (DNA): TGCAGCGTGGTCACAGGGGGGTTAACTGAAGCTTTCTTT. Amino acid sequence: CSVVTGGLTEAFF.

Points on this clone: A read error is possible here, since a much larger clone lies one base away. In DNA form, the CDR3 reads TGTGCCAGCAGTTCCCCCGGTCGGACTGAAGTTTTCTTT. Residues: CASSSPGRTEVFF. The genes are TRBV6-5 and TRBJ1-1; no clear D gene. The length of the CDR3 is 13 residues. Germline V CDR1 and CDR2: MNHEY, SVGAGI.

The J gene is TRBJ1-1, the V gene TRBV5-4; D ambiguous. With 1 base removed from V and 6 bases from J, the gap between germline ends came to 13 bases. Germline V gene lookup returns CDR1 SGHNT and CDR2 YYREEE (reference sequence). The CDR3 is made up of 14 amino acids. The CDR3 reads CASSLKGSDPEAFF. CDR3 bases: TGTGCCAGCAGCTTGAAGGGCTCGGACCCTGAAGCTTTCTTT.